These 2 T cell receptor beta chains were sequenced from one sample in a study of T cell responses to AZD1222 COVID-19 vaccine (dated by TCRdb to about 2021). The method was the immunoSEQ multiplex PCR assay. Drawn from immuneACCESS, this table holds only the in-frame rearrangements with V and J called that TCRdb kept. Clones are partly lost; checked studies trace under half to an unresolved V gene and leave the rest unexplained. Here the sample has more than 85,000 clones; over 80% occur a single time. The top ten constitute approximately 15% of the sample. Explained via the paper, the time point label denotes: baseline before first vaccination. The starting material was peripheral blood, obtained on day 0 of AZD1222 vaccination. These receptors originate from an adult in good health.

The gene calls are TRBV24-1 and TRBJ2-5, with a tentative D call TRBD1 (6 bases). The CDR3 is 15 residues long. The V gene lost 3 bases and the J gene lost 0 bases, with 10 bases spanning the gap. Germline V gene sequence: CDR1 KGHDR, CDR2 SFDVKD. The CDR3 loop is CATSDPRDNQETQYF. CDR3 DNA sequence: TGTGCCACCAGTGATCCCCGGGACAACCAAGAGACCCAGTACTTC.

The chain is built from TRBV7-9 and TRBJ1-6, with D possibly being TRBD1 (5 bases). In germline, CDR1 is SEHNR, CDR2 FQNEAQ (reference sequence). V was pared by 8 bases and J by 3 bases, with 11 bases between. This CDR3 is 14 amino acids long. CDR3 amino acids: CASREGNYNSPLHF. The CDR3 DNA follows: TGTGCCAGCCGGGAGGGGAACTATAATTCACCCCTCCACTTT.